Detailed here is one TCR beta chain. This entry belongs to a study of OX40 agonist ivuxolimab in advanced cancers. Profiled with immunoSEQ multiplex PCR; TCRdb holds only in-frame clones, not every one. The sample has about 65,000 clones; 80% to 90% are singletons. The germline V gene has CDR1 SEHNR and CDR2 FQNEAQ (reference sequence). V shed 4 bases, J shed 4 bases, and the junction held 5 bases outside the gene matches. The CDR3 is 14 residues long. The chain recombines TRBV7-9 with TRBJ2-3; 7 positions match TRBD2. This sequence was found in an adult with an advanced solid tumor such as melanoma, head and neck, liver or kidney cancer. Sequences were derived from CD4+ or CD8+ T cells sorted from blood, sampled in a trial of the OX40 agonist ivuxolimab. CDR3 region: CASSSTSSSDTQYF. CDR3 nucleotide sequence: TGTGCCAGCAGCTCGACTAGCAGCTCAGATACGCAGTATTTT.